This TCR beta chain originates from a study of cytomegalovirus exposure and HLA in healthy donors. Findings and limits, study-wide: Upon later analysis, HLA-associated TCR beta chains proved more clonally expanded than other, equally common chains.

The CDR3 is 14 residues long. Germline values: CDR1 SNHLY, CDR2 FYNNEI. The V gene end was trimmed by 8 bases and the J gene end by 7 bases; junction bases not matched to a gene: 11. This clone was recorded once. What it recognizes is unknown. Use of 60 Vbeta and 13 Jbeta primers characterized the PCR. Measured with immunoSEQ multiplex PCR; TCRdb has only the in-frame clones, and not every one. The sample has 95,000 to 150,000 clones, approximately 80% seen once. This TCR was recovered from a man aged 18 to 30 in good health and CMV-seropositive. The V and J genes are TRBV2 and TRBJ2-1; 7 nucleotides align to TRBD2. The sequenced sample was PBMCs. The CDR3 sequence: CASHYTLGGNEQFF. In DNA form, the CDR3 reads TGTGCCAGCCATTACACTCTGGGGGGGAATGAGCAGTTCTTC.